A selection of T cell receptor beta chains follows, all from one sample in a study of technical replicates of blood from several donors. The table came from immunoSEQ multiplex PCR; TCRdb's copy has only in-frame clones and leaves some out. The sample carries about 89,000 clones, about 94% recorded once. The specimen was T cells isolated from PBMCs. The source is a human donor in good health. Each CDR3 is given with its conserved first and last residue. The D gene is left open where the match is weak. Size values are once, few and many counts, or a class for expanded clones, and some rows have none.

D gene | J gene | V gene | clone size | CDR3 protein | CDR3 DNA
- | TRBJ2-2 | TRBV6-4 | - | CASSGGDTGELFF | TGTGCCAGCAGTGGCGGTGACACCGGGGAGCTGTTTTTT
TRBD1 | TRBJ1-2 | TRBV5-1 | - | CASSAADRTNGYTF | TGCGCCAGCAGCGCGGCGGACAGGACCAATGGCTACACCTTC
- | TRBJ2-1 | TRBV5-1 | - | CASSFGGLYNEQFF | TGCGCCAGCAGCTTCGGGGGTCTATACAATGAGCAGTTCTTC
- | TRBJ2-7 | TRBV11-3 | - | CASSPPGRNVYYEQYF | TGTGCCAGCAGCCCCCCGGGGAGAAACGTATACTACGAGCAGTACTTC
TRBD1 | TRBJ2-7 | TRBV6-5 | - | CASSPGTVSYEQYF | TGTGCCAGCAGTCCCGGGACAGTCTCCTACGAGCAGTACTTC
- | TRBJ2-3 | TRBV11-1 | - | CASSLVGLAGTDTQYF | TGTGCCAGCAGCTTAGTTGGGCTAGCCGGCACAGATACGCAGTATTTT
- | TRBJ2-7 | TRBV28 | - | CASSAALSFYEQYF | TGTGCCAGCAGTGCGGCCCTGTCCTTTTACGAGCAGTACTTC
TRBD2 | TRBJ2-1 | TRBV27 | - | CASSQNYRQTSGSNEQFF | TGTGCCAGCAGTCAGAACTATAGGCAGACTAGCGGGAGCAATGAGCAGTTCTTC
TRBD1 | TRBJ1-1 | TRBV29-1 | - | CSVHNRGRTEAFF | TGCAGCGTTCATAACAGGGGGAGAACTGAAGCTTTCTTT
TRBD1 | TRBJ1-4 | TRBV27 | - | CASRETGFNEKLFF | TGTGCCAGCAGAGAGACAGGGTTTAATGAAAAACTGTTTTTT
TRBD1 | TRBJ1-5 | TRBV2 | - | CASSEGQGIWQPQHF | TGTGCCAGCAGTGAAGGACAGGGGATATGGCAGCCCCAGCATTTT
- | TRBJ1-1 | TRBV19 | - | CASTRSTTEAFF | TGTGCCAGTACGAGAAGTACCACTGAAGCTTTCTTT
- | TRBJ2-1 | TRBV9 | - | CASSPRGSGSYNEQFF | TGTGCCAGCAGCCCCCGTGGAAGCGGCTCCTACAATGAGCAGTTCTTC
- | TRBJ2-2 | TRBV6-1 | once | CASSDQRAHTGELFF | TGTGCCAGCAGTGACCAGCGGGCCCACACCGGGGAGCTGTTTTTT
TRBD2 | TRBJ2-3 | TRBV28 | - | CASSFRDYTDTQYF | TGTGCCAGCAGTTTTCGGGACTACACAGATACGCAGTATTTT
- | TRBJ2-3 | TRBV5-6 | - | CASSSDSLENDTDTQYF | TGTGCCAGCAGCTCCGATTCCCTCGAGAATGACACAGATACGCAGTATTTT
TRBD1 | TRBJ2-7 | TRBV2 | - | CASSGTGTYEQYF | TGTGCCAGCAGTGGGACAGGGACCTACGAGCAGTACTTC
- | TRBJ2-5 | TRBV5-1 | - | CASSLGGSGQETQYF | TGCGCCAGCAGCTTGGGCGGGTCGGGGCAAGAGACCCAGTACTTC
TRBD2 | TRBJ2-5 | TRBV6-4 | - | CASSRLAGETQYF | TGTGCCAGCAGTCGACTAGCGGGAGAGACCCAGTACTTC
- | TRBJ2-7 | TRBV29-1 | - | CSVESLEGDKHYEQYF | TGCAGCGTTGAATCCCTAGAGGGGGATAAGCACTACGAGCAGTACTTC
TRBD2 | TRBJ2-7 | TRBV11-2 | - | CASSLVWRRGRASYEQYF | TGTGCCAGCAGCTTAGTGTGGCGTCGCGGGAGGGCCTCTTACGAGCAGTACTTC
- | TRBJ2-2 | TRBV7-3 | - | CASSTGENTGELFF | TGTGCCAGCAGCACCGGTGAGAACACCGGGGAGCTGTTTTTT
TRBD1 | TRBJ2-1 | TRBV9 | - | CASSVWDREFGEQFF | TGTGCCAGCAGCGTATGGGACAGGGAGTTTGGTGAGCAGTTCTTC
- | TRBJ2-7 | TRBV5-1 | - | CASSPMGSVGYEQYF | TGCGCCAGCAGCCCCATGGGTAGCGTGGGCTACGAGCAGTACTTC
- | TRBJ1-1 | TRBV13 | once | CASSLGPVQELNTEAFF | TGTGCCAGCAGCTTAGGCCCGGTTCAGGAACTGAACACTGAAGCTTTCTTT
- | TRBJ1-2 | TRBV5-4 | - | CASSLETGRSNYGYTF | TGTGCCAGCAGCTTGGAAACAGGCCGATCTAACTATGGCTACACCTTC
- | TRBJ2-3 | TRBV2 | once | CASRKTAGSTDTQYF | TGTGCCAGCAGAAAAACGGCGGGGAGCACAGATACGCAGTATTTT
TRBD2 | TRBJ2-1 | TRBV29-1 | - | CSGEGLAGYNEQFF | TGCAGCGGAGAGGGACTAGCGGGGTACAATGAGCAGTTCTTC
- | TRBJ2-3 | TRBV10-3 | once | CAIRAQGSDTQYF | TGTGCCATACGCGCCCAGGGGTCCGATACGCAGTATTTT
TRBD1 | TRBJ1-2 | TRBV5-1 | - | CASSSTDRANIGYTF | TGCGCCAGCAGCTCCACCGACAGGGCTAATATTGGCTACACCTTC
- | TRBJ1-4 | TRBV18 | - | CASSPPNVETNEKLFF | TGTGCCAGCTCACCACCGAATGTGGAGACTAATGAAAAACTGTTTTTT
TRBD1 | TRBJ2-1 | TRBV6-5 | - | CASSQIGTGQGEQFF | TGTGCCAGCAGCCAAATCGGGACAGGACAGGGTGAGCAGTTCTTC
- | TRBJ1-2 | TRBV7-9 | - | CASSREVRGYTF | TGTGCCAGCAGCCGGGAGGTTCGAGGCTACACCTTC
- | TRBJ2-3 | TRBV14 | - | CASSQTDSETSTDTQYF | TGTGCCAGCAGCCAGACCGACAGCGAAACTAGCACAGATACGCAGTATTTT
- | TRBJ1-1 | TRBV7-9 | - | CASSLAGRTEAFF | TGTGCCAGCAGCTTGGCGGGGCGCACTGAAGCTTTCTTT
TRBD1 | TRBJ2-7 | TRBV7-9 | - | CASSFRDSYEQYF | TGTGCCAGCAGCTTCCGGGACAGTTACGAGCAGTACTTC
- | TRBJ1-4 | TRBV7-3 | once | CASSLVTGMEKLFF | TGTGCCAGCAGCTTAGTCACAGGGATGGAAAAACTGTTTTTT
- | TRBJ2-3 | TRBV5-4 | - | CASSSWTRGDTQYF | TGTGCCAGCAGCTCCTGGACAAGGGGTGATACGCAGTATTTT
TRBD2 | TRBJ2-7 | TRBV18 | - | CASSPTGGVTYEQYF | TGTGCCAGCTCACCCACGGGGGGTGTCACCTACGAGCAGTACTTC
- | TRBJ2-7 | TRBV27 | - | CAVRTRALTQYF | TGTGCTGTACGGACCAGGGCGCTAACGCAGTACTTC
- | TRBJ1-2 | TRBV19 | once | CASTKVEHYGYTF | TGTGCCAGCACTAAGGTAGAACACTATGGCTACACCTTC
TRBD2 | TRBJ2-7 | TRBV25-1 | - | CASRGIAGDRDSYEQYF | TGTGCCAGCAGAGGGATAGCGGGAGATCGAGACTCCTACGAGCAGTACTTC
TRBD2 | TRBJ2-7 | TRBV19 | - | CASRQSGVYEQYF | TGTGCCAGTAGGCAGAGCGGGGTTTACGAGCAGTACTTC
TRBD2 | TRBJ2-3 | TRBV5-1 | - | CASSLEGREGASTDTQYF | TGCGCCAGCAGCTTGGAGGGGAGGGAAGGGGCGAGCACAGATACGCAGTATTTT
TRBD2 | TRBJ2-3 | TRBV7-9 | - | CASRGTSGGQKTDTQYF | TGTGCCAGCAGGGGTACTAGCGGGGGACAAAAGACAGATACGCAGTATTTT
TRBD2 | TRBJ2-3 | TRBV7-6 | - | CASSFRPGLEGSTDTQYF | TGTGCCAGCAGCTTCCGGCCTGGACTAGAGGGGTCCACAGATACGCAGTATTTT
- | TRBJ2-5 | TRBV5-1 | - | CASSLGPGQETQYF | TGCGCCAGCAGCTTGGGGCCCGGGCAAGAGACCCAGTACTTC
TRBD1 | TRBJ1-5 | TRBV19 | - | CASTPETMDRDWGQPQHF | TGTGCCAGTACCCCGGAAACAATGGACAGGGACTGGGGGCAGCCCCAGCATTTT